The entry that follows covers one TCR beta chain sequence. What it recognizes is unknown. The data belong to a study of T cell responses to AZD1222 COVID-19 vaccine. Overall study findings and caveats: An increase in Spike-specific TCR breadth and depth was observed after two AZD1222 doses. Donors in the cohort were predominantly white British and more often female, and clonal diversity was possibly underestimated.

Assay used: immunoSEQ multiplex PCR; TCRdb lists only in-frame clones, some missing. The data hold over 110,000 clones, with roughly 93% observed a single time. Pooling of second doses given at about 4 or about 12 weeks was done. The CDR3 is made up of 13 amino acids. Germline lookup yields CDR1 WNHNN and CDR2 SYGVQD (reference sequence). Trimming shortened V by 8 bases and J by 4 bases, and 11 bases separated the two germline ends. The sequences come from peripheral blood, collected 28 days after the second AZD1222 dose. The chain uses TRBV10-1 and TRBJ1-4, with D tentatively TRBD1 (6 bases). This sequence was found in an adult who received the AZD1222 COVID-19 vaccine. CDR3: CASQGSFNEKLFF. CDR3 in DNA: TGCGCCAGCCAGGGGAGTTTTAATGAAAAACTGTTTTTT.